These 9 T cell receptor beta chains originate from one sample sequenced in a study of shared clonotypes between healthy human individuals. Profiling relied on immunoSEQ multiplex PCR, and the TCRdb table lists in-frame clones only, not all of them. This table has a few hundred thousand clones, roughly 70% appearing once. The sample consisted of memory CD4+ T cells sorted from blood. Subset denoted: CD45RA-negative fraction. The receptors stem from a man between 25 and 39 years old in good health.

V and J are TRBV2 and TRBJ2-2; D is uncertain. This CDR3 has 11 amino acids. The V gene's germline CDR1 is SNHLY and CDR2 FYNNEI. V lost 6 bases and J lost 6, with 5 bases in between. The CDR3 DNA is TGTGCCAGCAGATGGTCCGGGGAGCTGTTTTTT. Amino acids: CASRWSGELFF.

This clone appeared once. The V call is TRBV2, the J call TRBJ2-5; D call uncertain. The V gene lost 6 bases and the J gene lost 4 bases, with 9 bases spanning the gap. The length of the CDR3 is 12 residues. The V gene's germline CDR1 is SNHLY and CDR2 FYNNEI. CDR3 residues: CASRGETETQYF. The CDR3 DNA is TGTGCCAGCAGAGGTGAAACAGAGACCCAGTACTTC.

The CDR3 here is CASSDNSRDRVYGYTF. DNA of the CDR3: TGTGCCAGCAGCGATAATAGTAGGGACAGGGTTTATGGCTACACCTTC. This rearrangement joins TRBV28 to TRBJ1-2, with TRBD1 matching over 9 bases. Germline values: CDR1 MDHEN, CDR2 SYDVKM. This CDR3 has 16 amino acids. V was clipped by 6 bases and J by 5 bases; unmatched bases: 13.

This clone was observed once. The V call is TRBV27, the J call TRBJ2-6; no firm D call. The CDR3 is 16 residues long. Trimming removed 2 bases at V and 0 bases at J, with 8 bases between. CDR1 is MNHEY and CDR2 is SMNVEV in the germline V gene (reference sequence). CDR3 region: CASSLGHNSGANVLTF. CDR3 coding DNA: TGTGCCAGCAGTTTAGGGCATAACTCTGGGGCCAACGTCCTGACTTTC.

The chain couples TRBV28 to TRBJ1-3; 8 nucleotides match TRBD1. V shed 4 bases and J 0 bases; nucleotides not matched to a gene: 2. Germline V lookup: CDR1 MDHEN, CDR2 SYDVKM. This CDR3 comprises 15 residues. The CDR3: CASSSGGNSGNTIYF. CDR3 bases: TGTGCCAGCAGTTCAGGGGGCAACTCTGGAAACACCATATATTTT.

The chain recombines TRBV5-1 with TRBJ1-4, with a tentative D call TRBD1 (6 bases). Per the germline V gene, CDR1 is SGHRS and CDR2 is YFSETQ. The CDR3 sequence is 15 residues long. V lost 4 bases to trimming and J lost 7 bases, with 17 bases between them. The CDR3: CASSSTGNKGEKLFF. DNA for the CDR3: TGCGCCAGCAGCAGTACAGGGAATAAAGGTGAAAAACTGTTTTTT.

The chain uses TRBV30 and TRBJ2-3, with no clear D. Germline assignment: CDR1 GTSNPN and CDR2 SVGIG (reference sequence). The CDR3 extends over 16 amino acids. The V end lost 0 bases, the J end lost 0 bases, and 13 bases lay between the germline ends. CDR3 amino acids: CAWSVLGRSSTDTQYF. DNA of the CDR3: TGTGCCTGGAGTGTACTCGGCCGGTCTAGCACAGATACGCAGTATTTT.

The rearrangement links TRBV9 to TRBJ2-1; a possible D gene is TRBD1 (5 bases). The CDR3 is 14 amino acids. Germline V gene sequence: CDR1 SGDLS, CDR2 YYNGEE. Trimming left V 0 bases short and J 9 bases short, with 13 bases between. The CDR3 coding sequence is TGTGCCAGCAGCGTAGAATGGGGCGTAAGTGAGCAGTTCTTC. The encoded protein is CASSVEWGVSEQFF.

V is TRBV9 and J is TRBJ2-3; 12 bases are shared with TRBD2. Germline CDR1 and CDR2: SGDLS and YYNGEE. This CDR3 contains 16 residues. J gave up 5 bases and V 2 bases, and 6 bases lay outside the gene matches. The CDR3: CASSVGTSGSQDTQYF. The CDR3 DNA sequence: TGTGCCAGCAGCGTGGGGACTAGCGGGTCCCAAGATACGCAGTATTTT.